These T cell receptor beta chains were read from a single sample in a study of T cell repertoires in cytomegalovirus infection. TCRdb re-derived calls from the reads in MiXCR, one entry per CDR3 protein. The sample yields fewer than 200,000 distinct CDR3 sequences, 14% seen once. The sequenced material came from PBMCs. These receptors originate from a human donor in good health (CMV status not recorded). Some clones in this sample may be carry-over from other donors' samples. Each CDR3 is given with its conserved first and last residue. The D gene is left open where the match is weak. The size of a clone is reported for some rows only, either as once, few or many, or as a class for expanded clones.

d_gene,abundance,v_gene,j_gene,CDR3aa,CDR3nt
.,many,TRBV7-8,TRBJ1-3,CASSPGEAGNTIYF,TGTGCCAGCAGCCCCGGGGAAGCCGGAAACACCATATATTTT
.,.,TRBV28,TRBJ2-3,CASSYLGGTDTQYF,TGTGCCAGCAGTTATTTGGGGGGCACAGATACGCAGTATTTT
TRBD2,many,TRBV7-9,TRBJ2-1,CASSSRLLLAGGYNEQFF,TGTGCCAGCAGCTCCCGCTTACTTCTGGCGGGGGGGTACAATGAGCAGTTCTTC
TRBD1,.,TRBV20-1,TRBJ1-5,CSARSRGPDQPQHF,TGCAGTGCTAGGTCCAGGGGGCCCGATCAGCCCCAGCATTTT
.,.,TRBV5-1,TRBJ2-7,CASSPTPAGRYEQYF,TGCGCCAGCAGCCCGACCCCCGCAGGGCGATACGAGCAGTACTTC
.,many,TRBV6-6,TRBJ1-5,CASRIGQAAGNQPQHF,TGTGCCAGCAGGATTGGACAAGCAGCGGGCAATCAGCCCCAGCATTTT
TRBD1,many,TRBV7-8,TRBJ1-4,CASSATGQTNEKLFF,TGTGCCAGCAGCGCGACGGGACAGACTAATGAAAAACTGTTTTTT
TRBD2,many,TRBV7-9,TRBJ2-3,CASSPNGVGSGAPDTQYF,TGTGCCAGCAGCCCGAACGGCGTCGGTAGCGGGGCGCCAGATACGCAGTATTTT
.,few,TRBV7-3,TRBJ1-1,CASSLKGIPNTEAFF,TGTGCCAGCAGCTTAAAGGGCATCCCGAACACTGAAGCTTTCTTT
TRBD1,.,TRBV6-6,TRBJ2-7,CASSPSAGGTIYEQYF,TGTGCCAGCAGCCCTTCAGCAGGGGGAACAATCTACGAGCAGTACTTC
.,many,TRBV12-3/TRBV12-4,TRBJ1-1,CASSLSGSANTEAFF,TGTGCCAGCAGTTTATCAGGGTCCGCGAACACTGAAGCTTTCTTT
.,many,TRBV7-9,TRBJ2-7,CASSLVTGSSYEQYF,TGTGCCAGCAGCTTAGTAACAGGGAGCTCCTACGAGCAGTACTTC
.,.,TRBV4-1,TRBJ1-1,CASSFRMGWTEAFF,TGCGCCAGCAGCTTCCGAATGGGATGGACTGAAGCTTTCTTT
.,.,TRBV7-6,TRBJ1-2,CASSLGQIMSSYGYTF,TGTGCCAGCAGCCTCGGACAGATTATGAGCAGCTATGGCTACACCTTC
.,many,TRBV7-9,TRBJ2-1,CASSLAGANEQFF,TGTGCCAGCAGCTTAGCCGGAGCCAATGAGCAGTTCTTC
.,many,TRBV7-8,TRBJ2-6,CASSPDRFLSGANVLTF,TGTGCCAGCAGCCCAGACAGGTTTCTCTCTGGGGCCAACGTCCTGACTTTC
TRBD1,.,TRBV30,TRBJ2-3,CAWGGTGRHF,TGTGCCTGGGGCGGGACAGGGAGGCATTTT
.,.,TRBV19,TRBJ2-7,CASSSRGRDEQYF,TGTGCCAGTAGTAGCAGGGGTCGAGACGAGCAGTACTTC
.,few,TRBV5-1,TRBJ2-3,CASSSQASTDTQYF,TGCGCCAGCAGCTCCCAGGCTAGCACAGATACGCAGTATTTT
.,.,TRBV18,TRBJ1-4,CASSPRQPSILFF,TGTGCCAGCTCACCCAGACAACCTTCCATACTGTTTTTT
.,.,TRBV29-1,TRBJ2-7,CSVRLRVSYEQYF,TGCAGCGTTCGGCTGCGGGTATCCTACGAGCAGTACTTC
.,many,TRBV11-1,TRBJ2-1,CASSLGSPTYNEQFF,TGTGCCAGCAGCTTAGGTAGCCCGACCTACAATGAGCAGTTCTTC
.,few,TRBV7-2,TRBJ2-6,CASSPVLMGGGANVLTF,TGTGCCAGCAGCCCCGTTCTTATGGGGGGTGGGGCCAACGTCCTGACTTTC
.,few,TRBV29-1,TRBJ2-3,CSGNRGGSTDTQYF,TGCAGCGGAAACAGGGGAGGAAGCACAGATACGCAGTATTTT
.,few,TRBV14,TRBJ2-3,CASSQDRAVTQTSTDTQYF,TGTGCCAGCAGCCAAGATAGGGCGGTAACCCAAACTAGCACAGATACGCAGTATTTT
.,.,TRBV19,TRBJ1-1,CASKRPETLNTEAFF,TGTGCCAGTAAAAGGCCGGAGACCTTGAACACTGAAGCTTTCTTT
.,.,TRBV19,TRBJ2-1,CASSISHNEQFF,TGTGCCAGTAGTATAAGCCACAATGAGCAGTTCTTC
.,many,TRBV18,TRBJ1-5,CASSPGSQPQHF,TGTGCCAGCTCACCCGGCTCACAGCCCCAGCATTTT
TRBD2,many,TRBV7-2,TRBJ2-5,CASSSGGMETQYF,TGTGCCAGCAGCTCGGGGGGGATGGAGACCCAGTACTTC
.,.,TRBV7-2,TRBJ2-1,CASSPLEGGQLRSSYNEQFF,TGTGCCAGCAGCCCCCTCGAGGGAGGCCAACTTAGGAGCTCCTACAATGAGCAGTTCTTC
TRBD1,many,TRBV28,TRBJ2-7,CASSLTGQGSYEQYF,TGTGCCAGCAGTTTAACGGGACAGGGTTCCTACGAGCAGTACTTC
TRBD2,many,TRBV6-4,TRBJ2-1,CASSEAGENNEQFF,TGTGCCAGCAGTGAAGCGGGGGAAAACAATGAGCAGTTCTTC
.,many,TRBV7-2,TRBJ1-2,CASSAVRGRPPDGYTF,TGTGCCAGCAGCGCCGTAAGGGGACGGCCCCCAGATGGCTACACCTTC
.,many,TRBV7-9,TRBJ1-6,CASSLAGLSSYNSPLHF,TGTGCCAGCAGCTTAGCAGGCCTGAGCTCCTATAATTCACCCCTCCACTTT
.,.,TRBV5-6,TRBJ1-5,CASSLMRSNSNQPQHF,TGTGCCAGCAGCTTGATGAGATCTAATAGCAATCAGCCCCAGCATTTT
.,few,TRBV20-1,TRBJ2-3,CSARDKGTQYF,TGCAGTGCTAGAGATAAAGGAACGCAGTATTTT
TRBD1,many,TRBV12-3/TRBV12-4,TRBJ2-2,CASSTGTGHGELFF,TGTGCCAGCAGTACCGGGACAGGCCACGGGGAGCTGTTTTTT
.,.,TRBV7-9,TRBJ2-6,CASSSPDKPRIGNVLTF,TGTGCCAGCAGCAGTCCCGACAAGCCTCGAATAGGCAACGTCCTGACTTTC
.,many,TRBV28,TRBJ1-5,CASRVQGTQPQHF,TGTGCCAGCAGGGTTCAGGGGACTCAGCCCCAGCATTTT
TRBD2,many,TRBV7-8,TRBJ2-7,CASSLGLAGDPEQYF,TGTGCCAGCAGCTTAGGGTTAGCGGGGGATCCCGAGCAGTACTTC
.,few,TRBV28,TRBJ2-3,CASSLYPLGTQYF,TGTGCCAGCAGTTTATACCCCCTCGGCACGCAGTATTTT
TRBD1,.,TRBV7-3,TRBJ2-1,CASSPPPGTGGLLGNEQFF,TGTGCCAGCAGCCCTCCCCCCGGGACAGGGGGATTACTGGGAAATGAGCAGTTCTTC
.,many,TRBV20-1,TRBJ2-7,CSAPGTRDYEQYF,TGCAGTGCTCCCGGGACCCGGGACTACGAGCAGTACTTC
.,few,TRBV29-1,TRBJ2-3,CSVVEVGSQLDTQYF,TGCAGCGTAGTCGAGGTCGGTAGCCAATTAGATACGCAGTATTTT
TRBD1,many,TRBV7-2,TRBJ1-6,CASSARTGANSPLHF,TGTGCCAGCAGCGCCCGGACAGGCGCGAATTCACCCCTCCACTTT
.,once,TRBV10-3,TRBJ1-1,CAISESTLEAFF,TGTGCCATCAGTGAGTCGACTCTTGAAGCTTTCTTT
.,many,TRBV12-3/TRBV12-4,TRBJ2-1,CASSLPRYNEQFF,TGTGCCAGCAGTTTACCCCGTTACAATGAGCAGTTCTTC
.,many,TRBV7-2,TRBJ1-4,CASSLSRVQDGKLFF,TGTGCCAGCAGCTTATCCAGGGTTCAGGATGGAAAACTGTTTTTT
.,.,TRBV7-6,TRBJ2-7,CGRSLDRGFTYEQYF,TGTGGCAGAAGCTTAGATAGAGGTTTTACCTACGAGCAGTACTTC
.,many,TRBV7-2,TRBJ1-3,CASSLRGSHYSGNTIYF,TGTGCCAGCAGCTTGAGGGGGTCGCACTACTCTGGAAACACCATATATTTT
.,many,TRBV7-2,TRBJ1-1,CASSWTSNTEAFF,TGTGCCAGCAGTTGGACATCGAACACTGAAGCTTTCTTT
.,.,TRBV28,TRBJ2-2,CASSLLGALGELFF,TGTGCCAGCAGTTTGTTAGGGGCCCTCGGGGAGCTGTTTTTT
TRBD2,few,TRBV12-3/TRBV12-4,TRBJ2-1,CASSPTSGHYNEQFF,TGTGCCAGCAGTCCGACTAGCGGCCACTACAATGAGCAGTTCTTC
.,few,TRBV5-6,TRBJ2-7,CASSLGSIPYEQYF,TGTGCCAGCAGCTTGGGTAGCATCCCCTACGAGCAGTACTTC
.,few,TRBV4-1,TRBJ1-5,CASSGQLNQPQHF,TGCGCCAGCTCTGGGCAGCTCAATCAGCCCCAGCATTTT
.,.,TRBV20-1,TRBJ2-3,CSARIPGRTDTQYF,TGCAGTGCTAGAATTCCGGGACGGACAGATACGCAGTATTTT
.,few,TRBV20-1,TRBJ2-1,CSARRGAEQFF,TGCAGTGCTAGGAGGGGCGCTGAGCAGTTCTTC
TRBD2,few,TRBV27,TRBJ2-7,CASSVSAAGVYEQYF,TGTGCCAGCAGCGTCTCGGCGGCGGGGGTCTACGAGCAGTACTTC
.,.,TRBV5-1,TRBJ2-1,CASSLRPSSYNEQFF,TGCGCCAGCAGCTTAAGACCCAGCTCCTACAATGAGCAGTTCTTC